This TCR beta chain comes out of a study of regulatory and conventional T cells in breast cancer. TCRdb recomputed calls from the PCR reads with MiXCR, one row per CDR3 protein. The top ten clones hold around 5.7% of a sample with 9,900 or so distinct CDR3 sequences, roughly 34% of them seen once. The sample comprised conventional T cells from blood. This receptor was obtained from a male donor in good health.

CDR3 sequence: CASSYPWSRGVYEQYF. DNA for the CDR3: TGTGCCAGCAGTTACCCGTGGAGTCGTGGGGTCTACGAGCAGTACTTC. V and J are TRBV6-6 and TRBJ2-7; D not certain. This CDR3 has 16 residues. Per germline, CDR1 MNHNY and CDR2 SVGAGI (reference sequence). V was trimmed by 2 bases and J by 3 bases, leaving 17 bases between them.